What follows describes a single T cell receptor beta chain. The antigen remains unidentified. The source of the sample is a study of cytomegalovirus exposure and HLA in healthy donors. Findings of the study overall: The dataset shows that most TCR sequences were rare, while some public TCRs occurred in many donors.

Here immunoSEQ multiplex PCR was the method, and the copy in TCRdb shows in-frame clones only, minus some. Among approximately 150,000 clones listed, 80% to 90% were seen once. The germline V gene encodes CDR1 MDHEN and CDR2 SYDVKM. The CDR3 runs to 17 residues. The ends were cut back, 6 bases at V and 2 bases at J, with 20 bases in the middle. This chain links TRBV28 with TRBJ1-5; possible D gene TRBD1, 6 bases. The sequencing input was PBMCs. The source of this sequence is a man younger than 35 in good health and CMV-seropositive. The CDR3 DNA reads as TGTGCCAGCAGGCCTTCCGGGACAAGGGATCGCAATCAGCCCCAGCATTTT. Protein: CASRPSGTRDRNQPQHF.